This T cell receptor (beta chain) appears in the sequencing data of a study of beta chain features in type 1 diabetes. Broader study findings: Sequencing of cDNA might inflate the share of cells that strongly express TCR. Moderate but significant shortening of TCRB CDR3s was recorded in all four CD4+ subsets from Type 1 diabetes patients.

Only a few counts were recorded for this clone. Its antigen is not identified. Each of the CD4+ naive, central memory, regulatory and stem cell-like memory populations was sorted via CD45RO/CCR7/CD25/CD127/CD95/CD27. Expressed TCRB transcripts were sequenced, since all the RNA that had been isolated was reverse transcribed. This table comes from immunoSEQ multiplex PCR, and its TCRdb copy is limited to in-frame clones, with some not included. The sample has 630,000 or so clones; over 12% are singletons. The sequenced sample consisted of naive CD4+ T cells from blood. The receptor's source is a man aged 18 to 29 with type 1 diabetes.

The CDR3 coding sequence is TGTGCCAGTACTACCACTCTGGGGTTACCCCTCCACTTT. Translating gives CASTTTLGLPLHF. The chain combines TRBV19 with TRBJ1-6; the D is unclear. Per germline, CDR1 LNHDA and CDR2 SQIVND (reference sequence). V was pared by 7 bases and J by 12 bases, with 16 bases between. This CDR3 is built from 13 residues.